This TCR beta chain was obtained from a study of T cells in Graves' hyperthyroidism and ophthalmopathy. Germline-derived CDR1 and CDR2 are SNHLY and FYNNEI. V lost 4 bases to trimming and J lost 0 bases, with 7 bases between them. This CDR3 region has 14 residues. A word on this clonotype: Its antigen is unknown.

Stability of Graves' hyperthyroidism was defined as absent ophthalmopathy progression within 18 months. RNA transcripts served as the template for amplifying TCR beta CDR3 regions. RT-PCR in the first round (using the HTBI primer set) targeted the TCR CDR3. A single record per CDR3 protein comes from TCRdb applying MiXCR to the multiplex PCR reads. The profile shows about 840,000 distinct CDR3 sequences, roughly 40% of them singletons. Study-level findings and limits: In the blood, most expanded thyroid clonotypes above 0.001 appeared as well.

The sequence was collected from a man between 18 and 35 years old with Graves' hyperthyroidism. This chain joins TRBV2 and TRBJ1-3; D unresolved. Specimen: blood. CDR3 protein: CASSGRSSGNTIYF. The CDR3 nucleotides are TGTGCCAGCAGTGGACGGTCCTCTGGAAACACCATATATTTT.